The 13 T cell receptor beta chains reported below all come from one sample, sequenced in a study of blood T cell repertoires in COVID-19. Sequencing was performed with immunoSEQ multiplex PCR; in TCRdb, only in-frame clones are kept and a portion is missing. The sample carries some 300,000 clones, 75% to 90% recorded once. The sample was peripheral blood. Receptor source: a woman in her 70s with COVID-19, enrolled during active disease.

V gene TRBV5-1 combines with J gene TRBJ2-3, with a tentative D call TRBD2 (5 bases). CDR3 size: 13 residues. Trimming pared 5 bases from V and 2 bases from J, leaving 9 bases between. Germline V gives CDR1 SGHRS, CDR2 YFSETQ. CDR3 residues: CASREGSTDTQYF. The CDR3 bases are TGCGCCAGCAGAGAGGGATCCACAGATACGCAGTATTTT.

The chain joins TRBV6-2 or TRBV6-3 to TRBJ1-5, with a tentative D call TRBD1 (6 bases). V was pared by 5 bases and J by 3 bases, with 23 bases between. The CDR3 covers 18 residues. The germline V gene has CDR1 MNHEY and CDR2 SVGEGT. CDR3 in amino acids: CASSQPQIYRVSNQPQHF. The CDR3 DNA follows: TGTGCCAGCAGTCAACCCCAAATTTACAGGGTTTCCAATCAGCCCCAGCATTTT.

This clone has just a few counts. The V and J genes are TRBV29-1 and TRBJ1-3; D is unresolved. CDR1 SQVTM and CDR2 ANQGSEA come from the germline V gene. V was trimmed by 2 bases and J by 7 bases, leaving 15 bases between them. There are 14 residues in the CDR3. The DNA of the CDR3 is TGCAGCGTTGAAACGGGTCTTCGAAGCAACACCATATATTTT. This encodes CSVETGLRSNTIYF.

This clone was seen more than once but under ten times. This chain links TRBV2 with TRBJ1-5; no clear D. V lost 5 bases and J lost 0, with 5 bases in between. The germline V gene has CDR1 SNHLY and CDR2 FYNNEI. The CDR3 is 13 residues long. This CDR3 reads CASSLNSNQPQHF. The CDR3 nucleotides read TGTGCCAGCAGTCTAAATAGCAATCAGCCCCAGCATTTT.

The rearrangement joins TRBV9 to TRBJ2-3, with D maybe TRBD2 (6 bases). Germline V gene lookup returns CDR1 SGDLS and CDR2 YYNGEE. This CDR3 has 15 amino acids. Trimming took off 2 bases at V and 5 bases at J, with 15 bases between the two ends. CDR3 amino acids: CASSVAGGYKDTQYF. DNA of the CDR3: TGTGCCAGCAGCGTCGCCGGGGGTTATAAAGATACGCAGTATTTT.

The rearrangement joins TRBV15 to TRBJ2-1, with 9 bases that match TRBD1. Germline CDR1 LNHNV, CDR2 YYDKDF (reference sequence). The V gene end was trimmed by 1 base and the J gene end by 7 bases; junction bases not matched to a gene: 5. The CDR3 is 15 amino acids. In DNA form, the CDR3 reads TGTGCCACCAGCAGAGGGACAGGGGTGAGGAATGAGCAGTTCTTC. Translated, it gives CATSRGTGVRNEQFF. Full variable domain (rest looked up from reference TRBV15 and TRBJ2-1): DAMVIQNPRYQVTQFGKPVTLSCSQTLNHNVMYWYQQKSSQAPKLLFHYYDKDFNNEADTPDNFQSRRPNTSFCFLDIRSPGLGDTAMYLCATSRGTGVRNEQFFGPGTRLTVL.

This clone appeared a single time. The rearrangement links TRBV12-3 or TRBV12-4 to TRBJ1-2; TRBD1 agrees at 8 bases. This CDR3 comprises 13 residues. V gave up 6 bases and J gave up 6 bases; unmatched junction bases: 6. DNA for the CDR3: TGTGCCAGCAGACCTCAGGGGGCGGATGGCTACACCTTC. The encoded protein is CASRPQGADGYTF.

The rearrangement joins TRBV5-8 to TRBJ1-2; D gene uncertain. The V end lost 9 bases, the J end lost 4 bases, and 16 bases lay between the germline ends. CDR1 SGHTS and CDR2 YDEGEE come from the germline V gene. The CDR3 consists of 13 residues. CDR3 in amino acids: CATTAAASYGYTF. Here the CDR3 DNA reads TGTGCCACGACCGCAGCGGCCTCCTATGGCTACACCTTC.

This sequence joins TRBV18 and TRBJ1-1, with D hard to call. Trimming stripped 3 bases from V and 0 bases from J, with 11 bases between. The V gene's germline CDR1 is KGHSH and CDR2 LQKENI. The CDR3 consists of 15 residues. CDR3 sequence: CASSPPISLNTEAFF. CDR3 in DNA: TGTGCCAGCTCACCGCCTATCTCCTTGAACACTGAAGCTTTCTTT. The whole variable domain, remainder taken from reference TRBV18 and TRBJ1-1, is NAGVMQNPRHLVRRRGQEARLRCSPMKGHSHVYWYRQLPEEGLKFMVYLQKENIIDESGMPKERFSAEFPKEGPSILRIQQVVRGDSAAYFCASSPPISLNTEAFFGQGTRLTVV.

This clone was counted between two and nine times. The chain carries TRBV28 and TRBJ1-5; D is perhaps TRBD1 (6 bases). In germline, CDR1 is MDHEN, CDR2 SYDVKM. V lost 7 bases and J 3 bases, leaving 19 bases between the germline ends. This CDR3 comprises 16 residues. The CDR3 nucleotides are TGTGCCAGCACCTCCGGGGTGAAGGGGGTCAATCAGCCCCAGCATTTT. Amino acid sequence: CASTSGVKGVNQPQHF.

This clone has more than one count but fewer than ten. The rearrangement links TRBV2 to TRBJ1-1, with D perhaps TRBD1 (6 bases). CDR1 SNHLY and CDR2 FYNNEI come from the germline V gene. The CDR3 is 14 amino acids. V lost 7 bases, J lost 8 bases, and 20 bases lay in between. Here the CDR3 DNA reads TGTGCCAGCATTCTTCCGAAGGGCGACAGGGAAGCTTTCTTT. Protein sequence: CASILPKGDREAFF.

The chain recombines TRBV11-3 with TRBJ2-3; tentative D call: TRBD2 (6 bases). Germline V lookup: CDR1 SGHNT, CDR2 YENEEA. V was clipped by 5 bases and J by 5 bases, with 17 bases between them. This CDR3 is built from 15 residues. CDR3 sequence: CASSAAGPNKDTQYF. DNA for the CDR3: TGTGCCAGCAGCGCGGCGGGACCGAATAAAGATACGCAGTATTTT.

V is TRBV6-2 or TRBV6-3 and J is TRBJ1-5; perhaps TRBD1 as D (5 bases). This CDR3 is built from 14 residues. The germline CDR1 and CDR2 sequences are MNHEY and SVGEGT. The germline V and J ends were trimmed by 6 bases and 2 bases, with 11 bases remaining between them. The CDR3 is CASSQAGGNQPQHF. CDR3 coding DNA: TGTGCCAGCAGCCAGGCGGGGGGCAATCAGCCCCAGCATTTT.